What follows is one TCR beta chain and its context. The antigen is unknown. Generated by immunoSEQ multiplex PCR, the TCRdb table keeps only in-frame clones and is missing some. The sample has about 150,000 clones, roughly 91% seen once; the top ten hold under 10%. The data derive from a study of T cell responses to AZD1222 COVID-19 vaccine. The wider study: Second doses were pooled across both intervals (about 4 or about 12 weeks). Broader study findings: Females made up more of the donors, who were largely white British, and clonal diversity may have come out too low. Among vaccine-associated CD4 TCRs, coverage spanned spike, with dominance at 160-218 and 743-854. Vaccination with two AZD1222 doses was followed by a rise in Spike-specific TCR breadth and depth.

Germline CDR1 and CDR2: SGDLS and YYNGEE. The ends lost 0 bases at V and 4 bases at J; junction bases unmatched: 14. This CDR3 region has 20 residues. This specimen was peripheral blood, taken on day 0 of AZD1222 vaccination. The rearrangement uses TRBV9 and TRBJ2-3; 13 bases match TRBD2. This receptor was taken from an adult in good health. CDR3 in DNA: TGTGCCAGCAGCGTAGGACTAGCGGGGGGACCCACCCGGGGGCCAGATACGCAGTATTTT. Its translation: CASSVGLAGGPTRGPDTQYF.